These 4 T cell receptor beta chains originate from one sample sequenced in a study of CD8+ T cells in alopecia areata. Sequencing used cDNA as its template, made by extracting RNA and reverse transcribing it. TCRdb's table, derived via immunoSEQ multiplex PCR, lists solely in-frame clones and lacks some. The repertoire consists of roughly 140,000 clones, with around 62% occurring once and the leading ten covering 36%. The source material was CD8+ T cells sorted from blood. The receptors here all came from a human donor in good health.

This clone was seen a handful of times. This chain links TRBV7-2 with TRBJ2-5; the D is unclear. V was cut by 3 bases and J by 5 bases, with 4 bases left in between. Germline V gene sequence: CDR1 SGHTA, CDR2 FQGNSA. The CDR3 spans 11 residues. CDR3 sequence reads: CASSLWETQYF. Here the CDR3 DNA reads TGTGCCAGCAGCTTGTGGGAGACCCAGTACTTC.

The gene calls are TRBV29-1 and TRBJ1-2; no clear D gene. V was clipped by 0 bases and J by 4 bases, with 6 bases between them. Germline V gene data show CDR1 as SQVTM and CDR2 as ANQGSEA. The CDR3 loop spans 12 amino acids. The CDR3, as DNA: TGCAGCGTTGAAGACGGATTCTATGGCTACACCTTC. Protein sequence: CSVEDGFYGYTF. The full variable domain, rest sourced from reference TRBV29-1 and TRBJ1-2, is SAVISQKPSRDICQRGTSLTIQCQVDSQVTMMFWYRQQPGQSLTLIATANQGSEATYESGFVIDKFPISRPNLTFSTLTVSNMSPEDSSIYLCSVEDGFYGYTFGSGTRLTVV.

The rearrangement joins TRBV5-1 to TRBJ2-3, with TRBD2 matching 8 bases. The CDR3 spans 15 residues. In germline, CDR1 is SGHRS, CDR2 YFSETQ. J lost 2 bases, V lost 4 bases, and 6 bases had no gene match. CDR3 sequence reads: CASSGKRGFTDTQYF. CDR3 DNA sequence: TGCGCCAGCAGCGGGAAGCGGGGGTTCACAGATACGCAGTATTTT.

V is TRBV5-4 and J is TRBJ2-1, with 7 nucleotides matching TRBD2. CDR1 and CDR2 from the germline V gene are SGHNT and YYREEE (reference sequence). The CDR3 covers 16 residues. V trimming: 2 bases; J trimming: 10 bases; junction bases outside the gene matches: 15. The CDR3 reads CASSFSLGTGGGEQFF. The DNA of the CDR3 is TGTGCCAGCAGCTTTTCTCTAGGGACGGGAGGAGGAGAGCAGTTCTTC.